A selection of T cell receptor beta chains follows, all from one sample in a study of T cell responses to AZD1222 COVID-19 vaccine. Only in-frame clones appear in the TCRdb table, and some are missing; sequencing was by immunoSEQ multiplex PCR. The table has about 84,000 clones, roughly nine tenths seen once. Sequences were derived from peripheral blood, sampled on day 0 of AZD1222 vaccination. The receptors were sampled from an adult in good health. Each CDR3 is given with its conserved first and last residue. A D gene is named only where the DNA matches it firmly. Clone size, where shown, is once, few, many, or a class for clones that have expanded.

>NA|TRBV10-3|NA|TRBJ1-2
CAISEDINYGYTF
TGTGCCATCAGTGAAGACATAAACTATGGCTACACCTTC
>NA|TRBV28|NA|TRBJ1-4
CASSLRQRTATNEKLFF
TGTGCCAGCTCGTTACGACAACGGACAGCAACTAATGAAAAACTGTTTTTT
>NA|TRBV4-1|NA|TRBJ2-1
CASSQESSWDEQFF
TGCGCCAGCAGCCAAGAATCTAGCTGGGATGAGCAGTTCTTC
>NA|TRBV15|TRBD2|TRBJ2-1
CATSRGRGGDEQFF
TGTGCCACCAGCCGAGGAAGGGGAGGGGATGAGCAGTTCTTC
>NA|TRBV9|TRBD1|TRBJ1-2
CASSAGQGNYGYTF
TGTGCCAGCAGCGCGGGACAGGGAAACTATGGCTACACCTTC
>NA|TRBV18|TRBD1|TRBJ2-5
CASSILQGPRQETQYF
TGTGCCAGCTCAATCCTACAGGGGCCTCGGCAGGAGACCCAGTACTTC
>NA|TRBV6-1|NA|TRBJ2-7
CASRRNYEQYF
TGTGCCAGCAGGCGGAACTACGAGCAGTACTTC
>NA|TRBV7-3|TRBD2|TRBJ2-3
CASSALAGADTQYF
TGTGCCAGCAGCGCACTAGCGGGAGCTGATACGCAGTATTTT
>NA|TRBV7-9|NA|TRBJ2-7
CASSLLAGQGYEQYF
TGTGCCAGCAGCTTACTAGCGGGACAGGGCTACGAGCAGTACTTC
>once|TRBV6-4|NA|TRBJ2-7
CASREPGHPRDEQYF
TGTGCCAGCAGGGAACCGGGACACCCGAGGGACGAGCAGTACTTC
>NA|TRBV6-6|NA|TRBJ2-3
CASSPNQRSTDTQYF
TGTGCCAGCAGCCCAAACCAGCGGAGCACAGATACGCAGTATTTT
>NA|TRBV5-5|TRBD1|TRBJ2-7
CASSQPSGQGAILYEQYF
TGTGCCAGCAGCCAACCCTCCGGACAGGGGGCGATACTCTACGAGCAGTACTTC
>NA|TRBV27|NA|TRBJ2-4
CASSLSGRPYENIQYF
TGTGCCAGCAGTTTATCGGGCAGACCTTACGAAAACATTCAGTACTTC
>NA|TRBV6-5|TRBD1|TRBJ1-5
CASSRDRSQPQHF
TGTGCCAGCAGCCGGGACAGGAGTCAGCCCCAGCATTTT
>NA|TRBV2|TRBD1|TRBJ1-4
CASSDRVTNEKLFF
TGTGCCAGCAGCGACAGGGTAACTAATGAAAAACTGTTTTTT
>once|TRBV19|NA|TRBJ2-3
CASSMGGGVSTDTQYF
TGTGCCAGTAGTATGGGGGGAGGCGTTAGCACAGATACGCAGTATTTT
>NA|TRBV28|NA|TRBJ1-2
CASSLTGVGGYTF
TGTGCCAGCAGTTTGACCGGGGTGGGCGGCTACACCTTC
>NA|TRBV28|NA|TRBJ2-7
CASSSLGDPSSYEQYF
TGTGCCAGCAGTTCTCTTGGGGACCCGAGCTCCTACGAGCAGTACTTC
>NA|TRBV18|TRBD2|TRBJ2-7
CASSLLAGGTYEQYF
TGTGCCAGCTCCCTACTAGCGGGAGGGACCTACGAGCAGTACTTC
>NA|TRBV4-3|NA|TRBJ1-1
CASRNDRGGTEAFF
TGCGCCAGCAGAAACGACAGAGGCGGCACTGAAGCTTTCTTT
>NA|TRBV29-1|NA|TRBJ2-1
CSVERTGYNEQFF
TGCAGCGTCGAACGGACTGGCTACAATGAGCAGTTCTTC
>NA|TRBV11-2|NA|TRBJ2-5
CASSSYGIQETQYF
TGTGCCAGCAGCTCCTACGGAATCCAAGAGACCCAGTACTTC
>NA|TRBV28|NA|TRBJ2-7
CASSLSFSFEQYF
TGTGCCAGCAGTTTATCGTTCTCATTCGAGCAGTACTTC
>few|TRBV4-2|NA|TRBJ1-4
CASSQDRGHFATNEKLFF
TGTGCCAGCAGCCAAGATCGGGGACACTTTGCAACTAATGAAAAACTGTTTTTT
>once|TRBV28|TRBD1|TRBJ2-5
CASSLLQGARETQYF
TGTGCCAGCAGTTTACTACAGGGGGCGCGGGAGACCCAGTACTTC
>few|TRBV15|NA|TRBJ2-6
CATSSGQSSGANVLTF
TGTGCCACCAGCAGCGGACAGAGCTCTGGGGCCAACGTCCTGACTTTC
>many|TRBV27|TRBD1|TRBJ1-2
CASSLSQGDYGYTF
TGTGCCAGCAGTTTAAGTCAGGGGGACTATGGCTACACCTTC
>NA|TRBV6-6|NA|TRBJ1-2
CASSFAAPVRGYTF
TGTGCCAGCAGTTTCGCGGCCCCGGTACGGGGCTACACCTTC